This T cell receptor beta chain stems from a study of blood T cells in healthy people across ages (dated by TCRdb to about 2015). Regarding the study in general: In model experiments, roughly one uniquely barcoded TCR beta cDNA molecule per two T cells was captured by template switching. Using deep sequencing normalized with unique cDNA molecular identifiers, the study measured how TCR beta repertoire diversity changes with age. The donors were divided into four age groups: young (average around 15 years), middle-aged (about 40), aged (around 67) and long-lived (around 87). To avoid experimental bias, donors of different ages were spread randomly across the sequencing lanes. Using the same blood draw, the study looked at two additional independent replicas of 1 million unique cDNA reads for two donors, one aged 18 to 30 and the other aged 80 or older.

Broad study findings and their caveats: The long-lived group showed more naive CD4+ T cells, fewer expanded clones and increased TCR diversity than the aged group, suggesting age selection. Observed TCR beta diversity per million T cells fell roughly linearly with age, and a significant reduction was already apparent by age about 38. Estimates of total diversity based on one million sequenced T cells were considered lower bounds and underestimates. Conclusive comparison of naive and antigen-experienced compartments was prevented by the profiling of bulk unsorted PBMCs. The CMV infection status of donors was not known, potentially confounding age-related changes in expanded clonotypes. Observed TCR beta diversity correlated strongly with the percentage of naive T cells measured by flow cytometry.

This clonotype was detected many times. Its cognate antigen has yet to be identified. There are no base qualities to consult, and no much larger clone falls within one base. V is shortened by 6 bases, J by 2 bases, and the region joining them spans 10 bases. Its CDR3 holds 13 amino acids, cysteine through phenylalanine. Solely the CDR3 DNA is kept, with 39 bases framed from the first base. CDR1 and CDR2 are read off the germline V gene as ENHRY and SYGVKD. The library was obtained by 5' RACE. The sequencer was an Illumina HiSeq 2500. A second about 6 to 11 cycle PCR used a sample-barcoded 5' primer and a J-beta primer mix. A unique molecular identifier was introduced onto each TCR beta cDNA molecule by a template-switch 5' adaptor carrying 12 random nucleotides. Each sample yielded at least 3 million CDR3-containing paired-end reads. First-strand cDNA synthesis was performed from all RNA using the Mint cDNA synthesis kit, with priming by a TRBC-specific oligonucleotide. All cDNA was treated with uracil-DNA glycosylase and then went through a first 18-cycle PCR with the universal primers M1SS and BC2_uni_R. Regarding the original processing steps: For normalization, 1 million high-quality reads were randomly selected from each sample, with every read carrying a distinct molecular identifier. Reads with shared molecular identifiers were discarded instead of being binned into consensus sequences. MiTCR, with a Q25 quality threshold and the strictest error-elimination algorithm, was used for CDR3 identification, clonotype clustering and error correction. A nonparametric unseen species model using Euler transformation provided a lower-bound estimate of total TCR beta diversity. The public reads were quality trimmed at Q25 with fastp and then assembled into clones with MiXCR by TCRdb, keeping productive beta chains. Identical CDR3 proteins give one entry, which carries the most common genes and DNA. What appears here as the V and J calls and clone size reflects TCRdb's work, not the paper's. This sample comprises about 730,000 distinct CDR3 sequences, about 40% of them detected only once. 20% to 25% of the sample goes to the ten largest clones.

Donors were 35 to 40 systemically healthy Caucasian individuals from Russia aged roughly 6 to 90 years. Around 9.7 milliliters of peripheral blood were collected from each donor into EDTA-treated Vacutainer tubes. Ficoll-Paque density-gradient centrifugation was used to isolate PBMCs, with at least 6.5 million per sample. Trizol reagent was used to extract total RNA from PBMCs, with at least 5.5 micrograms per sample. Naive CD45RAhigh/CD27high T cell percentages were measured by flow cytometry on a PBMC aliquot from every donor. What was sequenced was blood. The origin of this receptor is a woman aged 55-69 years in good health. The chain is encoded by TRBV10-3 joined to TRBJ2-5; too little of a D gene remains to name it. The DNA sequence reads TGTGCCATCAGCAATAGTCTACAAGAGACCCAGTACTTC. Its protein reads: CAISNSLQETQYF.